The present T cell receptor beta chain was sequenced within a study of blood T cell repertoires in COVID-19. Across the whole study: Sites in the United States, Italy and Spain provided acute and convalescent COVID-19 samples. From T cells, B-cell-depleted T cells, or PBMCs came the material, which was cDNA or gDNA.

Germline CDR1 is SGHNT and CDR2 is YYREEE (reference sequence). CDR3 size: 15 residues. V was clipped by 5 bases and J by 7 bases, with 22 bases between them. Produced via immunoSEQ multiplex PCR; TCRdb's table is partial and in-frame only. Among around 140,000 clones listed, about four fifths were seen once. The receptor was isolated from a woman aged 55 to 70 with active or convalescent COVID-19. This sequence joins TRBV5-4 and TRBJ2-7; TRBD2 might be the D (6 bases). The sample was peripheral blood. This chain's CDR3 is CASRRELAGLGEQYF. CDR3 in DNA: TGTGCCAGCAGACGGGAACTAGCCGGCCTAGGGGAGCAGTACTTC.